This record concerns one T cell receptor (beta chain) sequence. Sequenced by immunoSEQ multiplex PCR; TCRdb stores in-frame clones only, minus some. The table records 150,000 to 200,000 clones, more than 90% of them present only once. The data originate from a study of blood T cell repertoires in COVID-19. About the research overall: The United States, Italy and Spain provided the acute and convalescent COVID-19 samples.

This CDR3 spans 15 amino acids. V lost 4 bases and J lost 2, with 14 bases in between. Germline assignment: CDR1 GTSNPN and CDR2 SVGIG (reference sequence). This receptor was identified in a man aged 55 to 69 with active or convalescent COVID-19. Sample: peripheral blood. V and J are TRBV30 and TRBJ2-2, with a possible D match to TRBD1 (6 bases). The CDR3 DNA reads as TGTGCCTGGATAGTACAGGGTGGAAACACCGGGGAGCTGTTTTTT. It is translated as CAWIVQGGNTGELFF.